This T cell receptor beta chain was observed in a study of blood T cell repertoires in COVID-19. Between the trimmed V and J ends, which lost 2 bases and 2 bases, there was a span of 11 bases. Germline V gene lookup returns CDR1 SGHRS and CDR2 YFSETQ. The CDR3 is 15 amino acids. Data came from immunoSEQ multiplex PCR; TCRdb stores just in-frame clones and leaves some out. This table holds 300,000 or so clones, 85% to 90% found once. This receptor was taken from a woman aged 40 to 50 with acute or convalescent COVID-19. V gene TRBV5-1 combines with J gene TRBJ1-3; D gene uncertain. The sample taken for sequencing was peripheral blood. Here the CDR3 DNA reads TGCGCCAGCAGCTTTTCGGAGGCGGCTGGAAACACCATATATTTT. It codes for CASSFSEAAGNTIYF.